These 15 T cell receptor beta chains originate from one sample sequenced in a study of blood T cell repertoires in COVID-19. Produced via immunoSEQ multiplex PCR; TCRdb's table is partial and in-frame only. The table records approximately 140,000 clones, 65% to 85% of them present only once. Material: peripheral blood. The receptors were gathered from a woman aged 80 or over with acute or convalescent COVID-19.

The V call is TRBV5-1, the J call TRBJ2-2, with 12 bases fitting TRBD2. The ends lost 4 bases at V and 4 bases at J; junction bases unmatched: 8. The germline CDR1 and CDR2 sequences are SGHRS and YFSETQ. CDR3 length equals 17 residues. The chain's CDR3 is CASSPPKLAGGTGELFF. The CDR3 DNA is TGCGCCAGCAGCCCGCCAAAACTAGCGGGAGGCACCGGGGAGCTGTTTTTT. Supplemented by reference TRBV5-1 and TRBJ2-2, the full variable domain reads KAGVTQTPRYLIKTRGQQVTLSCSPISGHRSVSWYQQTPGQGLQFLFEYFSETQRNKGNFPGRFSGRQFSNSRSEMNVSTLELGDSALYLCASSPPKLAGGTGELFFGEGSRLTVL.

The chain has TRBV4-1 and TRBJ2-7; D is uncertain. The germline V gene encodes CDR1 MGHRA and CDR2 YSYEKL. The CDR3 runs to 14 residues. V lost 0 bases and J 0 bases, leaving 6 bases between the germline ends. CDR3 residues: CASSQETPSYEQYF. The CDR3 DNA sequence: TGCGCCAGCAGCCAAGAGACACCCTCCTACGAGCAGTACTTC.

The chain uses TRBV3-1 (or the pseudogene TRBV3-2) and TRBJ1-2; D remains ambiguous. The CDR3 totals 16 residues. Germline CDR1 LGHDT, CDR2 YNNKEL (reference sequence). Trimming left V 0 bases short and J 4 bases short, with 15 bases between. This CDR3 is CASSQELGRFTYGYTF. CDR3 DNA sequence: TGTGCCAGCAGCCAAGAACTCGGCAGGTTCACCTATGGCTACACCTTC.

This chain's CDR3 is CASSVPGLLDTQYF. Here the CDR3 DNA reads TGTGCCAGCAGTGTACCGGGACTCTTAGATACGCAGTATTTT. The genes are TRBV25-1 and TRBJ2-3, with D perhaps TRBD2 (6 bases). This CDR3 has 14 residues. V was pared by 4 bases and J by 5 bases, with 13 bases between. Germline loops: CDR1 MGHDK, CDR2 SYGVNS. Full variable domain (missing parts from reference TRBV25-1 and TRBJ2-3): EADIYQTPRYLVIGTGKKITLECSQTMGHDKMYWYQQDPGMELHLIHYSYGVNSTEKGDLSSESTVSRIRTEHFPLTLESARPSHTSQYLCASSVPGLLDTQYFGPGTRLTVL.

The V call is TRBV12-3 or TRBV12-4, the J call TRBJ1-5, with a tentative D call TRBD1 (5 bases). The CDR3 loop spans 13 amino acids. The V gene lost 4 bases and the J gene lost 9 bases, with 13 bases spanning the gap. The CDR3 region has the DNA TGTGCCAGCAGTTCCTCTACGGGGGTGCCCCAGCATTTT. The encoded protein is CASSSSTGVPQHF.

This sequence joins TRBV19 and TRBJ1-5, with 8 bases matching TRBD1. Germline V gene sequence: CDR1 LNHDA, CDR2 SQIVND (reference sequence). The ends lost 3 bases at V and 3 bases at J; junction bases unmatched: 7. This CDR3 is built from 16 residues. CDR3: CASSMRTGPLNQPQHF. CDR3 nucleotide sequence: TGTGCCAGTAGTATGAGGACAGGGCCCCTCAATCAGCCCCAGCATTTT.

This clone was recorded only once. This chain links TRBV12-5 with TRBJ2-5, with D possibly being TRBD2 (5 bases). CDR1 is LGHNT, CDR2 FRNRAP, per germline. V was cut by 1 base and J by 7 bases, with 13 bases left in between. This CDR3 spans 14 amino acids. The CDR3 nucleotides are TGTGCTAGTGGTTTGGGCCAGGAGGTCCCGACCCAGTACTTC. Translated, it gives CASGLGQEVPTQYF.

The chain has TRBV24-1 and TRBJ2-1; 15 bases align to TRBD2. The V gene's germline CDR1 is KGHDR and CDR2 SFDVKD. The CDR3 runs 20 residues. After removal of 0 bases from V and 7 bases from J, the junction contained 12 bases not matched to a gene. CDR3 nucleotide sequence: TGTGCCACCAGTGATTTGCCTGGACTAGCGGGAGGGGACCAGTCTAATGAGCAGTTCTTC. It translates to CATSDLPGLAGGDQSNEQFF.

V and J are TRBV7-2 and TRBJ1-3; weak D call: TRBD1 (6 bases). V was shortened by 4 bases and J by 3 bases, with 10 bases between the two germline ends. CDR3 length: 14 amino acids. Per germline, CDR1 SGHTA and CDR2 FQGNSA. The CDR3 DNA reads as TGTGCCAGCAGCTCGCAGACAGGTGGAAACACCATATATTTT. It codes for CASSSQTGGNTIYF.

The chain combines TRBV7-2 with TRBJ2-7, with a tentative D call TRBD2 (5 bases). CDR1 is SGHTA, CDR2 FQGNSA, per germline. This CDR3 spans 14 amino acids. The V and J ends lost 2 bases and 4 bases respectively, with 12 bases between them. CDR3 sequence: CASSLSGRTYEQYF. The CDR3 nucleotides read TGTGCCAGCAGCTTAAGCGGACGGACTTACGAGCAGTACTTC. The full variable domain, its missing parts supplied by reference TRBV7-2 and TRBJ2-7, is GAGVSQSPSNKVTEKGKDVELRCDPISGHTALYWYRQSLGQGLEFLIYFQGNSAPDKSGLPSDRFSAERTGGSVSTLTIQRTQQEDSAVYLCASSLSGRTYEQYFGPGTRLTVT.

This CDR3 reads CARRQANYGYTF. The CDR3 nucleotides read TGTGCCAGAAGACAGGCTAACTATGGCTACACCTTC. The rearrangement links TRBV28 to TRBJ1-2; D is possibly TRBD1 (6 bases). Between the trimmed V and J ends, which lost 9 bases and 0 bases, there was a span of 8 bases. The CDR3 spans 12 residues. The germline V gene encodes CDR1 MDHEN and CDR2 SYDVKM.

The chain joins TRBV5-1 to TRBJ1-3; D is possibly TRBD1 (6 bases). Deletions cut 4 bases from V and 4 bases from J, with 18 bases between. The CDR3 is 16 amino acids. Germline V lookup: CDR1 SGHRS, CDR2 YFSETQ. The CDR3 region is CASSQEPQGTGNTIYF. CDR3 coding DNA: TGCGCCAGCAGCCAAGAACCCCAGGGGACCGGAAACACCATATATTTT.

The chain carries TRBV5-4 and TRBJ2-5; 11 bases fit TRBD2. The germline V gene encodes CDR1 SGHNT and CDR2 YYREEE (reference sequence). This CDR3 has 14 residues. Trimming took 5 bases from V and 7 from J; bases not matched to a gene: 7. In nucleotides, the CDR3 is TGTGCCAGCAGTCCCGGGACTAGCGGACCGACCCAGTACTTC. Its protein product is CASSPGTSGPTQYF.

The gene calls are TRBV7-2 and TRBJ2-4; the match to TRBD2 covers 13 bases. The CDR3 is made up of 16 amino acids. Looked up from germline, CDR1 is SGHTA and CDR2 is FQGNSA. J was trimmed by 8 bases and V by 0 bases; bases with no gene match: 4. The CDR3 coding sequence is TGTGCCAGCAGCTTAGCTCGACTAGCGGGAGGTGACATTCAGTACTTC. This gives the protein CASSLARLAGGDIQYF.

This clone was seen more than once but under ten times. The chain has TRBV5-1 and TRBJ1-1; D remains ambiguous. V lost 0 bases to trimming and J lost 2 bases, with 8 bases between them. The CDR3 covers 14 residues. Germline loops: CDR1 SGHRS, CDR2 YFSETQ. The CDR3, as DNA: TGCGCCAGCAGCTTGGGGGCCCTAAACACTGAAGCTTTCTTT. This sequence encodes CASSLGALNTEAFF.